This section outlines one T cell receptor beta chain sequence together with its context. What it recognizes is unknown. The junction and the germline gene differ at one end; a read error may be behind it. These data belong to a study of tumor and adjacent non-tumor tissue in lung cancer. No cell sorting was done before RNA was extracted from the tissue. Distant lung tissue was collected more than 3 cm away from the tumor edge. This CDR3 has 15 amino acids. Germline lookup yields CDR1 LGHNA and CDR2 YNFKEQ. The library came from three nested PCR rounds adapted from ARM-PCR protocols. TCRdb called the multiplex PCR reads again in MiXCR, with one record for every CDR3 protein. The sample has around 80,000 distinct CDR3 sequences; more than 65% are singletons. Whole-study findings and limits: Compared with tumor, normal lung showed significantly lower TCR diversity.

The gene calls are TRBV4-2 and TRBJ2-7; no clear D gene. The sequencing input was distant non-tumor lung tissue. This TCR was sampled from a man between 70 and 80 years old with non-small cell lung cancer. The CDR3 is CASSQDGIFAYEQYF. The CDR3, as DNA: TGTGCAAGCAGCCAAGATGGGATCTTCGCCTACGAGCAGTACTTC.